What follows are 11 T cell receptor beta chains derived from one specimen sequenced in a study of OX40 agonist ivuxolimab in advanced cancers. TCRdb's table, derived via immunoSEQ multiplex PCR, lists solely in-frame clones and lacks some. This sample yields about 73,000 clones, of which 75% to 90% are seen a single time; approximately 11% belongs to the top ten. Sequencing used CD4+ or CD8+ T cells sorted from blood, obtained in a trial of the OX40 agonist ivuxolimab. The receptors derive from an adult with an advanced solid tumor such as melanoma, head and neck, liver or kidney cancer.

The CDR3 DNA reads TGTGCCAGCAGCTTAGTAGCGGACAATGAGCAGTTCTTC. Protein product: CASSLVADNEQFF. The genes are TRBV5-4 and TRBJ2-1; the D gene is possibly TRBD2 (6 bases). V dropped 2 bases and J dropped 5 bases, with 8 bases sitting between them. Looked up from germline, CDR1 is SGHNT and CDR2 is YYREEE (reference sequence). CDR3 length: 13 amino acids.

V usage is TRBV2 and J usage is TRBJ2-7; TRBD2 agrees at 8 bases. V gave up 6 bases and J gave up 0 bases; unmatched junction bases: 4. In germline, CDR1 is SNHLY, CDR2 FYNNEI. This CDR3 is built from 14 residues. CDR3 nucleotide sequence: TGTGCCAGCAGACAAAGCGGGAGCTCCTACGAGCAGTACTTC. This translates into CASRQSGSSYEQYF.

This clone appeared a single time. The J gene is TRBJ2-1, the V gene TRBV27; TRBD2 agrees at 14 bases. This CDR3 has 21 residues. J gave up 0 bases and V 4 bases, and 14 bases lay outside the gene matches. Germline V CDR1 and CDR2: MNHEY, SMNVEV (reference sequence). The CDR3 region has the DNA TGTGCCAGCAGTTCCCCTACCGGGACTAGCGGGGGCCTCAGCTCCTACAATGAGCAGTTCTTC. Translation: CASSSPTGTSGGLSSYNEQFF.

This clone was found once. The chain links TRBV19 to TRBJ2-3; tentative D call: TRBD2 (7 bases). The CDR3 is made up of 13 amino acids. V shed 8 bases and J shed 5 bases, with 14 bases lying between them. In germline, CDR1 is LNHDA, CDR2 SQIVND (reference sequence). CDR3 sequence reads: CASLGGPGDTQYF. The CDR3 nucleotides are TGTGCCAGTCTCGGGGGGCCGGGAGATACGCAGTATTTT.

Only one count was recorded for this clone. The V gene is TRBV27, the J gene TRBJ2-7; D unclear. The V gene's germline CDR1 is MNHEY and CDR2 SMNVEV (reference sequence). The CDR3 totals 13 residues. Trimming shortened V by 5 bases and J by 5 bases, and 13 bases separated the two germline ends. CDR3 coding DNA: TGTGCCAGCAGTCCTTCCCTCCTAGACGAGCAGTACTTC. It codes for CASSPSLLDEQYF.

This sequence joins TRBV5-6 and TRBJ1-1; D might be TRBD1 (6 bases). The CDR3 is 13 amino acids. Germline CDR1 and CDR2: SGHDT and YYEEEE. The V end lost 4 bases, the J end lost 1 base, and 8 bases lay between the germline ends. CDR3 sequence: CASSRTENTEAFF. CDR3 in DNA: TGTGCCAGCAGCAGGACAGAGAACACTGAAGCTTTCTTT. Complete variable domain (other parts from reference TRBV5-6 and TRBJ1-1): DAGVTQSPTHLIKTRGQQVTLRCSPKSGHDTVSWYQQALGQGPQFIFQYYEEEERQRGNFPDRFSGHQFPNYSSELNVNALLLGDSALYLCASSRTENTEAFFGQGTRLTVV.

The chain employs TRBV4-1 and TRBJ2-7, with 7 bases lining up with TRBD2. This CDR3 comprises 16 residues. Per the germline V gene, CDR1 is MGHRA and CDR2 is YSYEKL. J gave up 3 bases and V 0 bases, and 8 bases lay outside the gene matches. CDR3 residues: CASSQELAGPSYEQYF. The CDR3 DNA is TGCGCCAGCAGCCAAGAATTAGCGGGTCCCAGCTACGAGCAGTACTTC.

For the CDR3, the DNA is TGTGCCAGCAGCGAGACTCCTGGCTCCTACGAGCAGTACTTC. Translated: CASSETPGSYEQYF. This chain uses TRBV11-2 with TRBJ2-7; no clear D gene. Germline V gene sequence: CDR1 SGHAT, CDR2 FQNNGV. This CDR3 contains 14 residues. Trimming removed 5 bases from V and 0 bases from J, with 11 bases in between.

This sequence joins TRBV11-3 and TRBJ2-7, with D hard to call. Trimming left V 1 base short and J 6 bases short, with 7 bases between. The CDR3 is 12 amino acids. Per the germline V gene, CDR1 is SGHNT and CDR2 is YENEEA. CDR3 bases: TGTGCCAGCAGCTTAGGGGGAAGCGAGCAGTACTTC. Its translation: CASSLGGSEQYF.

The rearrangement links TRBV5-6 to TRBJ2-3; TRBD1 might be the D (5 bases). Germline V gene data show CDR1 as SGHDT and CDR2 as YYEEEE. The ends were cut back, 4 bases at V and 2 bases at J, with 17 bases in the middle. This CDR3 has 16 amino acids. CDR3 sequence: CASSARVRVFTDTQYF. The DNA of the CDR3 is TGTGCCAGCAGCGCCCGGGTCAGGGTATTCACAGATACGCAGTATTTT. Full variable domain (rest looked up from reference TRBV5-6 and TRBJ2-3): DAGVTQSPTHLIKTRGQQVTLRCSPKSGHDTVSWYQQALGQGPQFIFQYYEEEERQRGNFPDRFSGHQFPNYSSELNVNALLLGDSALYLCASSARVRVFTDTQYFGPGTRLTVL.

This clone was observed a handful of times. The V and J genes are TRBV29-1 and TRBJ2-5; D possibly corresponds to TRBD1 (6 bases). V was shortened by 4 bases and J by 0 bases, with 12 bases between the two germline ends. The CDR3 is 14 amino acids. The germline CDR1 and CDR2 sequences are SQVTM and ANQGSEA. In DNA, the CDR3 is TGCAGCGTTGTGTTGGGGGCGTACCAAGAGACCCAGTACTTC. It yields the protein CSVVLGAYQETQYF.